These 28 T cell receptor beta chains were all obtained from the same sample, sequenced in a study of T-cell memory formation after mild COVID-19. Using its own MiXCR run on the 5' RACE reads, TCRdb lists one record per CDR3 protein. The sample has just under 550,000 distinct CDR3 sequences; about a fifth are singletons. The sample comprised PBMCs or a T cell subset sorted from them (not recorded which). These receptors were obtained from an adult woman who had mild COVID-19 (a few samples of this study predate the infection). Cell type and time point are not known.

This clonotype was counted only a few times. This chain uses TRBV20-1 with TRBJ1-6; no firm D call. V was clipped by 3 bases and J by 0 bases, with 9 bases between them. Germline CDR1 is DFQATT and CDR2 is SNEGSKA (reference sequence). This CDR3 has 15 amino acids. This CDR3 reads CSARGSYSYNSPLHF. The CDR3 nucleotides are TGCAGTGCTAGGGGCAGCTACTCCTATAATTCACCCCTCCACTTT.

This chain connects TRBV4-2 to TRBJ2-5; D gene unclear. From germline, CDR1 is LGHNA and CDR2 YNFKEQ. The CDR3 runs 16 residues. Deletions cut 0 bases from V and 7 bases from J, with 18 bases between. The CDR3 loop reads CASSQDLPRSFVTQYF. The CDR3 bases are TGTGCCAGCAGCCAAGATCTCCCTCGCAGCTTCGTGACCCAGTACTTC.

This clonotype has more than one count but fewer than ten. The chain joins TRBV5-6 to TRBJ2-7; 7 bases line up with TRBD1. V was clipped by 1 base and J by 3 bases; unmatched bases: 4. The CDR3 covers 14 residues. In germline, CDR1 is SGHDT, CDR2 YYEEEE. CDR3 region: CASSLPTGVYEQYF. The CDR3 DNA sequence: TGTGCCAGCAGCTTGCCAACAGGGGTCTACGAGCAGTACTTC. Together with reference TRBV5-6 and TRBJ2-7, the CDR3 gives the full variable domain: DAGVTQSPTHLIKTRGQQVTLRCSPKSGHDTVSWYQQALGQGPQFIFQYYEEEERQRGNFPDRFSGHQFPNYSSELNVNALLLGDSALYLCASSLPTGVYEQYFGPGTRLTVT.

V usage is TRBV5-1 and J usage is TRBJ2-2; the D gene is possibly TRBD1 (7 bases). The germline V and J ends were trimmed by 2 bases and 4 bases, with 9 bases remaining between them. The CDR3 sequence is 14 residues long. Germline CDR1 SGHRS, CDR2 YFSETQ. The CDR3 reads CASSFQGGTGELFF. Here the CDR3 DNA reads TGCGCCAGCAGCTTTCAGGGGGGCACCGGGGAGCTGTTTTTT.

V usage is TRBV2 and J usage is TRBJ2-7, with 7 bases identical to TRBD2. Germline V gives CDR1 SNHLY, CDR2 FYNNEI. The V gene end was trimmed by 4 bases and the J gene end by 11 bases; junction bases not matched to a gene: 8. CDR3 length: 12 residues. DNA of the CDR3: TGTGCCAGCAGTGGTAGGGGAGGGAGCAAGTACTTC. It translates to CASSGRGGSKYF.

The count of this clonotype is one. The V gene is TRBV7-9, the J gene TRBJ2-3; TRBD1 agrees at 9 bases. With 5 bases clipped from V and 3 bases from J, the junction kept 6 bases outside the gene matches. The CDR3 spans 15 residues. CDR1 SEHNR and CDR2 FQNEAQ come from the germline V gene (reference sequence). CDR3 in amino acids: CASSPQGAETDTQYF. The CDR3 nucleotides are TGTGCCAGCAGCCCACAGGGGGCAGAGACAGATACGCAGTATTTT. Drawing the rest from reference TRBV7-9 and TRBJ2-3, the complete variable domain is DTGVSQNPRHKITKRGQNVTFRCDPISEHNRLYWYRQTLGQGPEFLTYFQNEAQLEKSRLLSDRFSAERPKGSFSTLEIQRTEQGDSAMYLCASSPQGAETDTQYFGPGTRLTVL.

The chain joins TRBV18 to TRBJ1-3, with no clear D. Germline V gives CDR1 KGHSH, CDR2 LQKENI. Trimming removed 2 bases from V and 2 bases from J, with 7 bases in between. The CDR3 covers 14 residues. The chain's CDR3 is CASSPEGPGNTIYF. CDR3 nucleotides: TGTGCCAGCTCACCAGAAGGGCCTGGAAACACCATATATTTT.

This clonotype has more than one count but fewer than ten. The CDR3 DNA is TGTGCCACCTCAGAAAGTAACGGTCCCTACGAGCAGTACTTC. This codes for CATSESNGPYEQYF. This chain links TRBV12-3 or TRBV12-4 with TRBJ2-7; no clear D gene. V was cut by 10 bases and J by 2 bases, with 18 bases left in between. The CDR3 spans 14 residues.

This chain uses TRBV4-1 with TRBJ1-1; D unresolved. This CDR3 spans 14 amino acids. The germline V gene encodes CDR1 MGHRA and CDR2 YSYEKL. V gave up 7 bases and J gave up 1 base, with 13 bases separating them. CDR3 region: CASTHPAGNTEAFF. CDR3 in DNA: TGCGCCAGCACCCACCCCGCCGGGAACACTGAAGCTTTCTTT.

This clonotype was seen many times. CDR3 DNA: TGTGCCAGCAGCTTGCTCGGGGATGGTTGGGATCACTACGAGCAGTACTTC. This gives the protein CASSLLGDGWDHYEQYF. The J gene is TRBJ2-7, the V gene TRBV5-5, with D possibly being TRBD2 (5 bases). The germline V and J ends were trimmed by 1 base and 3 bases, with 20 bases remaining between them. CDR1 is SGHKS and CDR2 is YYEKEE in the germline V gene (reference sequence). The CDR3 is 17 residues long.

This clonotype was seen a handful of times. The chain employs TRBV7-2 and TRBJ2-3; 7 bases fit TRBD2. CDR3 length: 15 residues. The J segment lost 0 bases and the V segment lost 7 bases, leaving 7 bases of the junction unmatched. The germline V gene has CDR1 SGHTA and CDR2 FQGNSA. The DNA of the CDR3 is TGTGCCAGCAACTTCGTGGGACTAAGCACAGATACGCAGTATTTT. Translation gives CASNFVGLSTDTQYF.

V and J are TRBV5-4 and TRBJ2-7, with 7 bases that match TRBD1. The V gene end was trimmed by 0 bases and the J gene end by 5 bases; junction bases not matched to a gene: 8. This CDR3 spans 15 amino acids. Germline CDR1 SGHNT, CDR2 YYREEE (reference sequence). CDR3 residues: CASSLVGTALNEQYF. The DNA for the CDR3 is TGTGCCAGCAGCTTGGTTGGGACAGCCCTTAACGAGCAGTACTTC.

V usage is TRBV12-3 or TRBV12-4 and J usage is TRBJ1-2; D might be TRBD1 (6 bases). The V end lost 3 bases, the J end lost 6 bases, and 11 bases lay between the germline ends. The CDR3 has 13 residues. Here the CDR3 DNA reads TGTGCCAGCAGTTTTAGGGGGGCGGATGGCTACACCTTC. Protein sequence: CASSFRGADGYTF.

V and J are TRBV6-5 and TRBJ1-1; no reliable D call. The CDR3 spans 15 residues. Trimming took off 2 bases at V and 1 base at J, with 11 bases between the two ends. Germline V CDR1 and CDR2: MNHEY, SVGAGI. CDR3 DNA sequence: TGTGCCAGCAGTTACGGACCGGAGAGGAACACTGAAGCTTTCTTT. It encodes CASSYGPERNTEAFF.

This rearrangement joins TRBV12-3 or TRBV12-4 to TRBJ1-4; D is undetermined. The V end lost 6 bases, the J end lost 6 bases, and 5 bases lay between the germline ends. The CDR3 has 11 amino acids. CDR3 residues: CASRVDEKLFF. The CDR3 DNA is TGTGCCAGCAGGGTCGATGAAAAACTGTTTTTT.

This rearrangement joins TRBV7-6 to TRBJ2-3, with 7 bases aligning to TRBD1. J was trimmed by 4 bases and V by 5 bases; bases with no gene match: 15. The CDR3 runs 17 residues. The germline CDR1 and CDR2 sequences are SGHVS and FNYEAQ. The CDR3 region is CASSPTAVGTVADTQYF. The CDR3 region has the DNA TGTGCCAGCAGCCCTACAGCTGTCGGGACAGTCGCAGATACGCAGTATTTT.

This clonotype was observed a single time. The chain combines TRBV29-1 with TRBJ2-2; 7 nucleotides align to TRBD2. With V trimmed by 4 bases and J by 0 bases, 8 bases remained unmatched. Germline V CDR1 and CDR2: SQVTM, ANQGSEA. This CDR3 region has 16 residues. CDR3 nucleotides: TGCAGCGTTGGGCGTGGGGGGGGTTCGAACACCGGGGAGCTGTTTTTT. It translates to CSVGRGGGSNTGELFF.

This clonotype turned up a few times. This chain connects TRBV7-9 to TRBJ2-7; no reliable D call. The germline V and J ends were trimmed by 0 bases and 1 base, with 16 bases remaining between them. Germline assignment: CDR1 SEHNR and CDR2 FQNEAQ (reference sequence). This CDR3 spans 17 amino acids. CDR3 in DNA: TGTGCCAGCAGCTTAGCGCTAGGACGCACAAGATCCTACGAGCAGTACTTC. Translating gives CASSLALGRTRSYEQYF.

This clonotype was found a few times. The rearrangement joins TRBV3-1 to TRBJ2-5; D not resolved. CDR1 and CDR2 (germline): LGHDT, YNNKEL (reference sequence). The CDR3 sequence is 13 residues long. The ends were cut back, 0 bases at V and 6 bases at J, with 8 bases in the middle. CDR3 sequence: CASSQEGGKTQYF. The CDR3 nucleotides are TGTGCCAGCAGCCAAGAGGGCGGAAAGACCCAGTACTTC.

The chain uses TRBV5-5 and TRBJ2-1; D might be TRBD2 (7 bases). Germline CDR1 reads SGHKS; CDR2 reads YYEKEE (reference sequence). The CDR3 runs to 14 residues. Trimming took 1 base from V and 8 from J, leaving 13 bases between them. CDR3 nucleotide sequence: TGTGCCAGCAGCTTGTCCCCCGGGGGGCATGAGCAGTTCTTC. It encodes CASSLSPGGHEQFF. Looking up the rest from reference TRBV5-5 and TRBJ2-1 gives the full variable domain: DAGVTQSPTHLIKTRGQQVTLRCSPISGHKSVSWYQQVLGQGPQFIFQYYEKEERGRGNFPDRFSARQFPNYSSELNVNALLLGDSALYLCASSLSPGGHEQFFGPGTRLTVL.

This clonotype was detected only a few times. The CDR3, as DNA: TGTGCCATCAGTGGACAGGGAAACACTGAAGCTTTCTTT. Protein product: CAISGQGNTEAFF. The V and J genes are TRBV10-3 and TRBJ1-1; 7 bases agree with TRBD1. V dropped 4 bases and J dropped 2; count of bases not matched to a gene: 1. The germline CDR1 and CDR2 sequences are ENHRY and SYGVKD. CDR3 length: 13 amino acids.

This clonotype was found a few times. V usage is TRBV3-1 and J usage is TRBJ2-3; D gene uncertain. The germline gives CDR1 LGHDT, CDR2 YNNKEL (reference sequence). Deletions cut 0 bases from V and 0 bases from J, with 10 bases between. The CDR3 consists of 16 residues. CDR3 residues: CASSQDLPSSTDTQYF. In DNA, the CDR3 is TGTGCCAGCAGCCAAGATCTCCCCTCCAGCACAGATACGCAGTATTTT.

This clonotype was seen a handful of times. This chain connects TRBV5-1 to TRBJ2-7; maybe TRBD2 (6 bases). The CDR3 is made up of 14 amino acids. Trimming removed 2 bases at V and 3 bases at J, with 12 bases between. The germline gives CDR1 SGHRS, CDR2 YFSETQ. The DNA for the CDR3 is TGCGCCAGCAGCTTTCTGGACGGGGGCTACGAGCAGTACTTC. Protein: CASSFLDGGYEQYF.

The genes are TRBV7-3 and TRBJ2-1; possible D gene TRBD1, 7 bases. Trimming removed 3 bases from V and 9 bases from J, with 21 bases in between. Germline V gene lookup returns CDR1 SGHTA and CDR2 FQGTGA. This CDR3 comprises 16 residues. CDR3 protein: CASSFRGTDPVGEQFF. The CDR3 DNA is TGTGCCAGCAGCTTTCGCGGGACAGACCCCGTGGGTGAGCAGTTCTTC.

The CDR3: CASSQDQREGRNEQFF. CDR3 nucleotides: TGCGCCAGCAGCCAAGATCAGCGGGAGGGCCGGAATGAGCAGTTCTTC. This chain uses TRBV4-3 with TRBJ2-1, with TRBD2 matching over 10 bases. This CDR3 is built from 16 residues. The ends lost 0 bases at V and 7 bases at J; junction bases unmatched: 6. Germline CDR1 reads LGHNA; CDR2 reads YSLEER.

There are a few counts of this clonotype. This chain joins TRBV3-1 and TRBJ1-2, with 7 nucleotides matching TRBD1. CDR3 length equals 14 residues. J lost 4 bases, V lost 4 bases, and 6 bases had no gene match. CDR1 is LGHDT and CDR2 is YNNKEL in the germline V gene (reference sequence). CDR3 nucleotides: TGTGCCAGCAGCCTGAACCGGGACAGCTATGGCTACACCTTC. It translates to CASSLNRDSYGYTF.

The chain couples TRBV19 to TRBJ1-5; D is possibly TRBD1 (6 bases). This CDR3 comprises 13 residues. V lost 10 bases and J 8 bases, leaving 18 bases between the germline ends. The V gene's germline CDR1 is LNHDA and CDR2 SQIVND (reference sequence). CDR3 sequence reads: CATSRQADKPQHF. Written as DNA, the CDR3 is TGTGCCACCTCACGACAGGCCGATAAGCCCCAGCATTTT.

The sample holds many counts of this clonotype. The chain employs TRBV5-1 and TRBJ2-2; maybe TRBD1 (6 bases). The CDR3 sequence is 17 residues long. The germline V gene encodes CDR1 SGHRS and CDR2 YFSETQ. V lost 5 bases to trimming and J lost 0 bases, with 17 bases between them. As DNA, the CDR3 is TGCGCCAGCAGTCGTGACAGGAGTGAAACGAACACCGGGGAGCTGTTTTTT. This sequence encodes CASSRDRSETNTGELFF.